This TCR beta chain was recovered during a study of early T cells in non-severe SARS-CoV-2 infection. Study-level background: Chains were unpaired, as sequencing was done on bulk RNA from unsorted whole blood. Study results and caveats: VDJdb matching favored anti-spike CD8 responses, missing private and CD4 specificities.

The germline CDR1 and CDR2 sequences are SEHNR and FQNEAQ (reference sequence). V was pared by 3 bases and J by 6 bases, with 10 bases between. The CDR3 length is 13 residues. Unique molecular identifier tags were affixed to discrete cDNA molecules. TCRdb reanalysed the 5' RACE reads using MiXCR and keeps one entry per CDR3 protein. The repertoire holds roughly 53,000 distinct CDR3 sequences, with about 10% as singletons. This clonotype was counted many times. Its antigen is not identified. Material for sequencing was whole blood. The J gene is TRBJ2-3, the V gene TRBV7-9, with a tentative D call TRBD1 (5 bases). The TCR comes from an adult who was a healthcare worker with PCR-confirmed SARS-CoV-2 infection or an uninfected control (not recorded which). The CDR3 DNA is TGTGCCAGCAGCTTGCAGGGCGTGGATACGCAGTATTTT. It encodes CASSLQGVDTQYF.